The 2 T cell receptor beta chains reported below all come from one sample, sequenced in a study of shared clonotypes between healthy human individuals. Using immunoSEQ multiplex PCR, the repertoire was profiled, and TCRdb retains in-frame clones only, with some absent. The sample includes about 1 million clones, 65% to 75% of them seen just once. The specimen was memory CD4+ T cells sorted from blood. Subset indicated: CD45RA-negative fraction. These TCRs come from a man aged 18 to 29 in good health.

This chain joins TRBV25-1 and TRBJ1-2; the D gene is possibly TRBD1 (5 bases). Trimming took 4 bases from V and 8 from J, leaving 17 bases between them. Germline V gene data show CDR1 as MGHDK and CDR2 as SYGVNS. The CDR3 is 14 amino acids. As DNA, the CDR3 is TGTGCCAGCAGTGGACCGGGGACTGTGGGGGGCTACACCTTC. Residues: CASSGPGTVGGYTF.

V usage is TRBV4-1 and J usage is TRBJ2-1; no reliable D call. This CDR3 is built from 16 residues. CDR1 is MGHRA and CDR2 is YSYEKL in the germline V gene. The germline V and J ends were trimmed by 2 bases and 0 bases, with 11 bases remaining between them. CDR3 residues: CASSQPRWSSYNEQFF. The CDR3 DNA follows: TGCGCCAGCAGCCAACCTAGGTGGAGCTCCTACAATGAGCAGTTCTTC.